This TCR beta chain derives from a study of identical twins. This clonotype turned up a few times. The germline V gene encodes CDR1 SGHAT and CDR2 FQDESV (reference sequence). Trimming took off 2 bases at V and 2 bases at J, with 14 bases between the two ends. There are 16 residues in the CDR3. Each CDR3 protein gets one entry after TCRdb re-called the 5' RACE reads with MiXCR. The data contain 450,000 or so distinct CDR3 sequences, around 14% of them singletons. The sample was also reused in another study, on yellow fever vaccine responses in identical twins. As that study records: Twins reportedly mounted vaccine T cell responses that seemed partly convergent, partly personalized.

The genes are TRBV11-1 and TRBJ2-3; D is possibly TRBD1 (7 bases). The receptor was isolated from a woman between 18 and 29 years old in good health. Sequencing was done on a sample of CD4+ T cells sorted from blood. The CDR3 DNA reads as TGTGCCAGCAGCTTATCAGGGGGACTTGCCACAGATACGCAGTATTTT. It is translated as CASSLSGGLATDTQYF.